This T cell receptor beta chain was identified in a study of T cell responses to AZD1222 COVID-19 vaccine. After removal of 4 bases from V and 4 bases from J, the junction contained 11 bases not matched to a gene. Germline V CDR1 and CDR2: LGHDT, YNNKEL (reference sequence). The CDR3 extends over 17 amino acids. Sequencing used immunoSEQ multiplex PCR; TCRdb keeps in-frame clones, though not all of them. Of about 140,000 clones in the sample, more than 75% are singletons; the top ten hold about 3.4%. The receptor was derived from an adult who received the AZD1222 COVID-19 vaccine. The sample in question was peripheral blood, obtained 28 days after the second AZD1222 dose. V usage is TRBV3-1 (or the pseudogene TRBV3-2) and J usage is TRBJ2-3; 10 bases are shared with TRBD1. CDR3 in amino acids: CASSRRSSGQGADTQYF. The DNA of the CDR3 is TGTGCCAGCAGCCGCCGGTCTAGCGGACAGGGGGCAGATACGCAGTATTTT.